Sequencing of this TCR beta chain was carried out in a study of cytomegalovirus exposure and HLA in healthy donors. As for the study in general: There were 300 to 400 genotyped donors. Of these, 75% to 85% fell in the genetic ancestry cluster associated with self-reported Caucasian donors. Overall study results and limits: In an earlier analysis, about 87% or about 30%: the productive usage of most TCR beta V segments. A list of 164 TCR beta chains associated with cytomegalovirus was given.

PCR employed 60 Vbeta and 13 Jbeta primers. Measured with immunoSEQ multiplex PCR; TCRdb has only the in-frame clones, and not every one. The data show 150,000 to 200,000 clones, approximately 73% seen once. In germline, CDR1 is MDHEN, CDR2 SYDVKM. The V end lost 7 bases, the J end lost 3 bases, and 15 bases lay between the germline ends. CDR3 size: 14 residues. Whereas donors were nominally healthy upon sampling, unrecorded immune exposures were probable. Remarks on this clone: Its antigen is unidentified.

The receptor comes from a young man in good health and CMV-seropositive. The gene calls are TRBV28 and TRBJ1-1, with D perhaps TRBD1 (6 bases). What was sequenced was PBMCs. The CDR3 spells CASKLDSSHTEAFF. CDR3 coding DNA: TGTGCCAGCAAACTGGACAGTTCCCACACTGAAGCTTTCTTT.